Shown below are 9 T cell receptor beta chains from a single sample sequenced in a study of human T cells and chemical hapten exposure. TCRdb called the RACE reads again in MiXCR, with one record for every CDR3 protein. The repertoire has roughly 46,000 distinct CDR3 sequences, 4.4% of them found once; the top ten carry around 5.8%. Time point in this sample: healthy volunteer bleed at 2 weeks. It was from unfractionated whole blood that total RNA was extracted. Sequences were obtained from whole blood. Receptors were obtained from a human donor in good health. Some clones in this sample may be carry-over from other donors' samples.

V is TRBV12-3 or TRBV12-4 and J is TRBJ2-1; D not certain. V dropped 5 bases and J dropped 10 bases, with 21 bases sitting between them. The CDR3 extends over 15 amino acids. For the CDR3, the DNA is TGTGCCAGCAGTCGTACAAACCTGGCCACCCGAGAGCAGTTCTTC. Its translation: CASSRTNLATREQFF.

V is TRBV29-1 and J is TRBJ1-4, with unresolved D. Germline CDR1 reads SQVTM; CDR2 reads ANQGSEA. The CDR3 loop spans 13 amino acids. With 4 bases removed from V and 6 bases from J, the gap between germline ends came to 12 bases. The CDR3 sequence: CSVGVSSDEKLFF. The CDR3 DNA follows: TGCAGCGTTGGGGTCAGTTCAGATGAAAAACTGTTTTTT.

This clonotype was detected a few times. The rearrangement joins TRBV5-1 to TRBJ2-5; TRBD2 matches at 8 bases. Germline lookup yields CDR1 SGHRS and CDR2 YFSETQ. J lost 1 base, V lost 4 bases, and 21 bases had no gene match. The CDR3 runs to 20 residues. This CDR3 reads CASSPDPPSGSWGPQETQYF. The CDR3 DNA sequence: TGCGCCAGCAGCCCGGACCCCCCCAGCGGGAGTTGGGGGCCCCAAGAGACCCAGTACTTC.

In its sample, this clonotype was seen many times. This chain connects TRBV6-1 to TRBJ2-7; D possibly uses TRBD1 or TRBD2 (5 bases each). The germline V gene encodes CDR1 MNHNS and CDR2 SASEGT. This CDR3 comprises 15 residues. Trimming cost V 4 bases and J 1 base, with 14 bases left between them. Written as DNA, the CDR3 is TGTGCCAGCAGTGCCGCCGGGACGGCATCCTACGAGCAGTACTTC. Its protein is CASSAAGTASYEQYF.

This clonotype was observed many times. CDR3 residues: CASSFTGAGTDTQYF. Here the CDR3 DNA reads TGCGCCAGCAGCTTCACGGGAGCAGGGACAGATACGCAGTATTTT. The chain couples TRBV5-1 to TRBJ2-3, with D possibly TRBD2 on 6 matching bases. The ends were cut back, 2 bases at V and 3 bases at J, with 13 bases in the middle. This CDR3 spans 15 amino acids. Germline lookup yields CDR1 SGHRS and CDR2 YFSETQ. The full variable domain, with the rest looked up from reference TRBV5-1 and TRBJ2-3, is KAGVTQTPRYLIKTRGQQVTLSCSPISGHRSVSWYQQTPGQGLQFLFEYFSETQRNKGNFPGRFSGRQFSNSRSEMNVSTLELGDSALYLCASSFTGAGTDTQYFGPGTRLTVL.

This clonotype was detected ten times or more. This rearrangement joins TRBV28 to TRBJ1-2, with a tentative D call TRBD1 (6 bases). The CDR3 spans 14 residues. Germline V gives CDR1 MDHEN, CDR2 SYDVKM. Trimming stripped 4 bases from V and 0 bases from J, with 9 bases between. CDR3 nucleotides: TGTGCCAGCAGTTGGACAGTCACTAACTATGGCTACACCTTC. It codes for CASSWTVTNYGYTF.

In this sample, this clonotype turned up many times. The chain recombines TRBV30 with TRBJ2-7; 7 nucleotides match TRBD2. V lost 5 bases, J lost 0 bases, and 7 bases stayed unmatched. CDR3 length: 14 amino acids. Germline V gene lookup returns CDR1 GTSNPN and CDR2 SVGIG (reference sequence). CDR3 in amino acids: CAWAPGGHSYEQYF. In nucleotides, the CDR3 is TGTGCCTGGGCCCCGGGGGGTCACTCCTACGAGCAGTACTTC.

This clonotype was counted ten times or more. This chain uses TRBV7-8 with TRBJ2-1; the match to TRBD2 covers 8 bases. The junction had 9 bases not matched to a gene; V was cut back by 5 bases and J by 9 bases. In germline, CDR1 is SGHVS, CDR2 FQNEAQ. The CDR3 has 14 residues. CDR3 coding DNA: TGTGCCAGCAGCCCACGGACTAGCATGGGTGAGCAGTTCTTC. Its translation: CASSPRTSMGEQFF.

The CDR3 DNA reads as TGCAGTGCTAGAGATACCCCTACAGGGGGCCTCCCCCAAGAGACCCAGTACTTC. It is translated as CSARDTPTGGLPQETQYF. The chain is built from TRBV20-1 and TRBJ2-5; 9 nucleotides match TRBD1. The trim removed 0 bases at V and 1 base at J, leaving 12 bases unmatched. Germline V CDR1 and CDR2: DFQATT, SNEGSKA (reference sequence). This CDR3 has 18 residues.